These 4 T cell receptor beta chains came from one sample sequenced in a study of T cell clonality in common variable immunodeficiency. This table comes from immunoSEQ multiplex PCR, and its TCRdb copy is limited to in-frame clones, with some not included. The sample was found to contain under 40,000 clones, and every one recurs. The sequencing input was peripheral blood mononuclear cells. The source is a person aged 18 to 75 in good health.

This clone was observed a handful of times. The read ends 3 residues early relative to the CDR3; the germline J gene fills the gap. The chain combines TRBV16 with TRBJ2-7, with D uncertain. The V end lost 0 bases, the J end lost 0 bases, and 9 bases lay between the germline ends. This CDR3 spans 15 amino acids. CDR1 KGHSY and CDR2 FQNENV come from the germline V gene. The sequenced CDR3 bases are TGTGCCAGCAGCCAATCAGGCAGTTTCTCCTACGAG. Amino acids: CASSQSGSFSYE. The entire CDR3 reads CASSQSGSFSYEQYF.

This clone was observed many times. CDR3 amino acids: CASSQSGQPQHF. The DNA read from the CDR3 is TGTGCCAGCAGCCAATCGGGTCAGCCC. V is TRBV14 and J is TRBJ1-5; D unclear. Read coverage stops 3 residues before the CDR3 terminus; the germline J gene supplies the remainder. This CDR3 has 12 residues. Germline CDR1 reads SGHDN; CDR2 reads FVKESK. Trimming shortened V by 2 bases and J by 6 bases, and 5 bases separated the two germline ends.

Worth noting for this clone: The read comes to an end 3 residues before the CDR3 does, leaving the germline J gene to fill in the end. The gene calls are TRBV19 and TRBJ1-5, with TRBD1 matching 10 bases. The germline V gene encodes CDR1 LNHDA and CDR2 SQIVND (reference sequence). Trimming at V came to 3 bases and at J to 1 base, leaving 15 bases not matched to a gene. The CDR3 runs 20 residues. CDR3 bases read: TGTGCCAGTAGTATCCCCTCCTCCCGGACAGGGGGAAGGAGCAATCAGCCC. This sequence encodes CASSIPSSRTGGRSNQP. The whole CDR3 sequence is CASSIPSSRTGGRSNQPQHF.

This clone has a handful of counts. The read ends 3 residues early relative to the CDR3; the germline J gene fills the gap. The chain joins TRBV7-9 to TRBJ1-1; no clear D. Per the germline V gene, CDR1 is SEHNR and CDR2 is FQNEAQ (reference sequence). The CDR3 runs 15 residues. CDR3 DNA, as far as it was read: TGTGCCAGCAGCTTAGTCACTAGCACGCAAGAGACC. Translation gives CASSLVTSTQET. The whole CDR3 sequence is CASSLVTSTQETAFF. Together with reference TRBV7-9 and TRBJ1-1, the CDR3 gives the full variable domain: DTGVSQNPRHKITKRGQNVTFRCDPISEHNRLYWYRQTLGQGPEFLTYFQNEAQLEKSRLLSDRFSAERPKGSFSTLEIQRTEQGDSAMYLCASSLVTSTQETAFFGQGTRLTVV.